These 21 T cell receptor beta chains share one sample of origin, sequenced in a study of blood T cell repertoires in COVID-19. Data came from immunoSEQ multiplex PCR; TCRdb stores just in-frame clones and leaves some out. The sample consists of just over 70,000 clones, 91% of them appearing once. Sequencing used peripheral blood. All receptors derive from a human donor in a cohort sampled during active COVID-19.

There are a few counts of this clone. The rearrangement joins TRBV19 to TRBJ1-1; possible D gene TRBD1, 5 bases. V was trimmed by 3 bases and J by 7 bases, leaving 12 bases between them. CDR3 size: 13 residues. Germline CDR1 LNHDA, CDR2 SQIVND (reference sequence). DNA of the CDR3: TGTGCCAGTAGTATGAGGGTCGGGGGTGAAGCTTTCTTT. It codes for CASSMRVGGEAFF.

The chain combines TRBV11-2 with TRBJ2-7; TRBD2 matches at 8 bases. This CDR3 region has 16 residues. V was clipped by 6 bases and J by 0 bases; unmatched bases: 10. Germline values: CDR1 SGHAT, CDR2 FQNNGV. Written as DNA, the CDR3 is TGTGCCAGCAGTGCATCTAGCGGGCTAAGCTCCTACGAGCAGTACTTC. Its protein product is CASSASSGLSSYEQYF.

The genes are TRBV30 and TRBJ2-5; D is possibly TRBD1 (5 bases). V shed 0 bases and J shed 7 bases, with 18 bases lying between them. The CDR3 extends over 15 amino acids. CDR1 is GTSNPN and CDR2 is SVGIG in the germline V gene (reference sequence). CDR3 loop: CAWSVQDGLGGTQYF. The CDR3 DNA follows: TGTGCCTGGAGTGTACAGGACGGCCTCGGCGGGACCCAGTACTTC.

The rearrangement links TRBV19 to TRBJ1-1; TRBD1 matches 7 bases. This CDR3 has 14 residues. The V segment lost 5 bases and the J segment 3 bases; nucleotides outside the gene matches: 6. Germline CDR1 and CDR2: LNHDA and SQIVND (reference sequence). The CDR3 sequence is CASSVTGSDTEAFF. The DNA for the CDR3 is TGTGCCAGTAGTGTGACAGGGTCAGACACTGAAGCTTTCTTT.

This clone turned up a few times. V gene TRBV12-3 or TRBV12-4 combines with J gene TRBJ2-7; 7 bases are a match to TRBD1. The junction had 5 bases not matched to a gene; V was cut back by 5 bases and J by 4 bases. The CDR3 length is 13 residues. CDR3 sequence (DNA): TGTGCCAGCAGTCCAAGGACAGGATACGAGCAGTACTTC. Amino acids: CASSPRTGYEQYF.

V is TRBV25-1 and J is TRBJ1-2; D is possibly TRBD1 (5 bases). V shed 5 bases and J shed 4 bases, with 17 bases lying between them. This CDR3 region has 15 residues. Per the germline V gene, CDR1 is MGHDK and CDR2 is SYGVNS. The CDR3 sequence is CASSPRGEGGYGYTF. The CDR3 nucleotides are TGTGCCAGCAGTCCCAGAGGGGAGGGAGGCTATGGCTACACCTTC.

CDR3 coding DNA: TGTGCCAGCAGTTACTCTTCTACTAGCGGGTTTTACTACGAGCAGTACTTC. Amino acid sequence: CASSYSSTSGFYYEQYF. This sequence joins TRBV6-2 or TRBV6-3 and TRBJ2-7, with TRBD2 identical over 9 bases. The V segment lost 0 bases and the J segment 3 bases; nucleotides outside the gene matches: 9. The CDR3 runs 17 residues. Germline V gene data show CDR1 as MNHEY and CDR2 as SVGEGT.

The chain uses TRBV27 and TRBJ1-5, with TRBD1 as a possible D gene (6 bases). Germline CDR1 reads MNHEY; CDR2 reads SMNVEV (reference sequence). V lost 5 bases and J lost 7, with 9 bases in between. This CDR3 contains 12 residues. The CDR3 is CASSPTGQPQHF. CDR3 sequence (DNA): TGTGCCAGCAGTCCAACAGGGCAGCCCCAGCATTTT.

The chain joins TRBV6-5 to TRBJ1-1; D is unclear. The germline V gene has CDR1 MNHEY and CDR2 SVGAGI. The CDR3 sequence is 16 residues long. The V end lost 4 bases, the J end lost 3 bases, and 18 bases lay between the germline ends. The CDR3 reads CASSSLAQRYYTEAFF. DNA of the CDR3: TGTGCCAGCAGTTCTCTCGCGCAACGCTATTACACTGAAGCTTTCTTT.

V gene TRBV9 combines with J gene TRBJ1-1; 11 nucleotides line up with TRBD1. Unmatched junction bases numbered 9, after V lost 5 bases and J lost 6 bases. The germline V gene has CDR1 SGDLS and CDR2 YYNGEE. The CDR3 totals 15 residues. Here the CDR3 DNA reads TGTGCCAGCAGTCCGGGACAGGGGGGTAAGGCTGAAGCTTTCTTT. Residues: CASSPGQGGKAEAFF. Full variable domain (remainder filled in from reference TRBV9 and TRBJ1-1): DSGVTQTPKHLITATGQRVTLRCSPRSGDLSVYWYQQSLDQGLQFLIQYYNGEERAKGNILERFSAQQFPDLHSELNLSSLELGDSALYFCASSPGQGGKAEAFFGQGTRLTVV.

This chain uses TRBV6-5 with TRBJ1-6; 8 bases are shared with TRBD1. The length of the CDR3 is 14 residues. CDR1 and CDR2 (germline): MNHEY, SVGAGI. After removal of 7 bases from V and 7 bases from J, the junction contained 6 bases not matched to a gene. The CDR3 protein is CASNPGQENSPLHF. CDR3 in DNA: TGTGCCAGCAATCCGGGACAGGAAAATTCACCCCTCCACTTT.

The chain recombines TRBV3-1 (or the pseudogene TRBV3-2) with TRBJ2-7, with TRBD2 as a possible D gene (5 bases). V lost 4 bases and J 3 bases, leaving 19 bases between the germline ends. Per germline, CDR1 LGHDT and CDR2 YNNKEL (reference sequence). This CDR3 has 16 amino acids. The CDR3 bases are TGTGCCAGCAGCCGCTACCTCGGAGGATCGGGCTACGAGCAGTACTTC. This translates into CASSRYLGGSGYEQYF.

V gene TRBV29-1 combines with J gene TRBJ1-1, with 7 bases aligning to TRBD1. The CDR3 is 14 amino acids. Germline V gives CDR1 SQVTM, CDR2 ANQGSEA. The V segment lost 7 bases and the J segment 5 bases; nucleotides outside the gene matches: 13. In DNA, the CDR3 is TGCAGCGCCTCTAAGACAGGGATCGGAACTGAAGCTTTCTTT. Translation gives CSASKTGIGTEAFF.

The CDR3 sequence: CASRPEQDPNQPQHF. The CDR3 DNA is TGTGCCAGCAGACCTGAACAGGACCCCAATCAGCCCCAGCATTTT. The chain carries TRBV6-2 or TRBV6-3 and TRBJ1-5; D is perhaps TRBD1 (5 bases). Per germline, CDR1 MNHEY and CDR2 SVGEGT. This CDR3 comprises 15 residues. The ends were cut back, 6 bases at V and 3 bases at J, with 15 bases in the middle.

The chain uses TRBV7-6 and TRBJ2-7; D possibly corresponds to TRBD2 (7 bases). The CDR3 extends over 15 amino acids. V was pared by 0 bases and J by 3 bases, with 12 bases between. Per germline, CDR1 SGHVS and CDR2 FNYEAQ. This CDR3 is CASSLARGGNYEQYF. The DNA for the CDR3 is TGTGCCAGCAGCTTAGCGAGGGGGGGTAACTACGAGCAGTACTTC.

In DNA, the CDR3 is TGTGCCAGCAGCTCGGGGACTAGCGGGGGAACGCAAGAGACCCAGTACTTC. This translates into CASSSGTSGGTQETQYF. The chain recombines TRBV5-5 with TRBJ2-5; TRBD2 matches at 14 bases. V lost 3 bases and J lost 2; bases outside the gene matches: 6. CDR1 and CDR2 from the germline V gene are SGHKS and YYEKEE (reference sequence). This CDR3 spans 17 amino acids.

This chain joins TRBV2 and TRBJ1-5; D gene ambiguous. Germline CDR1 is SNHLY and CDR2 is FYNNEI. This CDR3 has 13 residues. V dropped 0 bases and J dropped 7 bases, with 7 bases sitting between them. The CDR3 is CASSEASWQPQHF. The CDR3, as DNA: TGTGCCAGCAGTGAAGCGAGCTGGCAGCCCCAGCATTTT.

The V gene is TRBV30, the J gene TRBJ2-3; weak D call: TRBD2 (6 bases). This CDR3 is built from 13 residues. V was cut by 4 bases and J by 2 bases, with 10 bases left in between. Germline CDR1 GTSNPN, CDR2 SVGIG (reference sequence). In DNA, the CDR3 is TGTGCCTGGACAGGACTACACACAGATACGCAGTATTTT. Protein: CAWTGLHTDTQYF.

The chain links TRBV2 to TRBJ1-5, with D possibly matching TRBD1 (5 bases). Looked up from germline, CDR1 is SNHLY and CDR2 is FYNNEI. V lost 11 bases and J 2 bases, leaving 13 bases between the germline ends. The CDR3 is 13 amino acids. The CDR3 DNA reads TGTGCCTCCCTTGGACACCGCAATCAGCCCCAGCATTTT. Translation gives CASLGHRNQPQHF.

The chain recombines TRBV7-3 with TRBJ1-5; D is unresolved. Germline CDR1 reads SGHTA; CDR2 reads FQGTGA. The CDR3 totals 13 residues. With 6 bases removed from V and 4 bases from J, the gap between germline ends came to 10 bases. For the CDR3, the DNA is TGTGCCAGCAGTCGAACGGTGAATCAGCCCCAGCATTTT. It yields the protein CASSRTVNQPQHF.

The rearrangement joins TRBV9 to TRBJ2-1, with D possibly TRBD2 on 7 matching bases. The CDR3 is 16 residues long. Germline lookup yields CDR1 SGDLS and CDR2 YYNGEE. Trimming pared 4 bases from V and 2 bases from J, leaving 16 bases between. The CDR3 nucleotides read TGTGCCAGCAGCCCTCGAGGGGGGGGCCCCTACAATGAGCAGTTCTTC. Translation: CASSPRGGGPYNEQFF. Together with reference TRBV9 and TRBJ2-1, the CDR3 gives the full variable domain: DSGVTQTPKHLITATGQRVTLRCSPRSGDLSVYWYQQSLDQGLQFLIQYYNGEERAKGNILERFSAQQFPDLHSELNLSSLELGDSALYFCASSPRGGGPYNEQFFGPGTRLTVL.